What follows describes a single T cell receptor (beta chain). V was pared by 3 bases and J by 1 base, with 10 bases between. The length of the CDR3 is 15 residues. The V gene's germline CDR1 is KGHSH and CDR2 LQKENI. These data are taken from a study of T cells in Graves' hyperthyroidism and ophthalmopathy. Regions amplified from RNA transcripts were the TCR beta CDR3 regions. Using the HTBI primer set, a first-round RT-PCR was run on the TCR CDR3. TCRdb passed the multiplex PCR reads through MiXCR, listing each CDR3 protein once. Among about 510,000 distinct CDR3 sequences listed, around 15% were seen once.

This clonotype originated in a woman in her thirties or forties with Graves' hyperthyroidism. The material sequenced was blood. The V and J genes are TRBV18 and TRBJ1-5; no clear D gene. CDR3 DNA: TGTGCCAGCTCACCGCTTGCGTCCAGCAATCAGCCCCAGCATTTT. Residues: CASSPLASSNQPQHF.